Listed below are T cell receptor beta chains from one sample, sequenced in a study of blood T cell repertoires in COVID-19. Profiling relied on immunoSEQ multiplex PCR, and the TCRdb table lists in-frame clones only, not all of them. The repertoire holds roughly 140,000 clones, with approximately 80% as singletons. The material sequenced was peripheral blood. These TCRs come from a human donor with acute or convalescent COVID-19. The donor label of this sample is uncertain. Both conserved end residues are trimmed from each CDR3. Fields, in order: J gene, V gene, CDR3 protein.

J: TRBJ2-3
V: TRBV3-1/TRBV3-2
CDR3: ASRSQGSIDTQY

J: TRBJ2-5
V: TRBV3-1/TRBV3-2
CDR3: ASSQRRQGTETQY

J: TRBJ1-1
V: TRBV30
CDR3: AWVRRREAF

J: TRBJ1-1
V: TRBV7-8
CDR3: ASSPSGAGGTEAF

J: TRBJ1-2
V: TRBV6-5
CDR3: ASTQGIANYGYT

J: TRBJ1-1
V: TRBV30
CDR3: AWSPTGNTEAF

J: TRBJ2-3
V: TRBV5-6
CDR3: ASSFQGAGTQY

J: TRBJ1-1
V: TRBV29-1
CDR3: SVRQNMNTEAF

J: TRBJ1-2
V: TRBV12-3/TRBV12-4
CDR3: ASRRTGVYGYT

J: TRBJ1-1
V: TRBV7-3
CDR3: ASSPGGTEAF

J: TRBJ1-5
V: TRBV18
CDR3: ASSPKGQNQPQH

J: TRBJ1-4
V: TRBV30
CDR3: AWSSLPGGAARATNEKLF

J: TRBJ1-2
V: TRBV27
CDR3: ASSPRQGRGYT

J: TRBJ2-4
V: TRBV5-4
CDR3: ASSKGQGTKNIQY

J: TRBJ1-5
V: TRBV28
CDR3: ASRVTDSNQPQH

J: TRBJ1-1
V: TRBV5-1
CDR3: ASSSSGNEAF

J: TRBJ1-2
V: TRBV5-1
CDR3: ASSSGTARDYGYT

J: TRBJ1-4
V: TRBV2
CDR3: ASSVNREGEKLF

J: TRBJ1-2
V: TRBV6-5
CDR3: ASSPDSFYGYT

J: TRBJ1-5
V: TRBV30
CDR3: AWSVQGGNQPQH

J: TRBJ2-1
V: TRBV5-4
CDR3: ASSPGGNEQF

J: TRBJ1-1
V: TRBV7-6
CDR3: ASSGGQGRKAF

J: TRBJ1-2
V: TRBV6-6
CDR3: ASRPRTGARDGYT

J: TRBJ1-1
V: TRBV12-3/TRBV12-4
CDR3: ASRPTIEAF

J: TRBJ1-1
V: TRBV12-3/TRBV12-4
CDR3: ASKDRQNTEAF

J: TRBJ2-3
V: TRBV2
CDR3: ASRGGALVSTDTQY

J: TRBJ1-6
V: TRBV5-1
CDR3: ASRSPSGADNSPLH

J: TRBJ1-5
V: TRBV15
CDR3: ATAGQGNQPQH

J: TRBJ2-3
V: TRBV7-8
CDR3: ASSPQILTFTDTQY

J: TRBJ2-3
V: TRBV7-8
CDR3: ASSFTDYDTDTQY

J: TRBJ1-4
V: TRBV2
CDR3: ASRGTGVEKLF

J: TRBJ1-6
V: TRBV28
CDR3: ASSLSSSYNSPLH

J: TRBJ2-3
V: TRBV6-5
CDR3: ASSRLAGSPGTQY

J: TRBJ1-1
V: TRBV10-1
CDR3: ASSEKGYGTEAF

J: TRBJ1-2
V: TRBV19
CDR3: ASSIGQGDGYT

J: TRBJ2-2
V: TRBV11-3
CDR3: ASSREETGELF

J: TRBJ1-5
V: TRBV5-3
CDR3: ARTDRGPQPQH

J: TRBJ1-1
V: TRBV2
CDR3: ASLDRQNTEAF

J: TRBJ1-5
V: TRBV11-2
CDR3: ASSSTGGANQPQH

J: TRBJ2-1
V: TRBV2
CDR3: ASSEQGTGNEQF

J: TRBJ2-1
V: TRBV6-5
CDR3: ASSYAGSSKDEQF

J: TRBJ1-2
V: TRBV12-5
CDR3: ASEEAGYGYT

J: TRBJ1-2
V: TRBV27
CDR3: ASSPGQGASGYT

J: TRBJ1-2
V: TRBV7-9
CDR3: ASSRFNRGANYGYT

J: TRBJ2-4
V: TRBV3-1/TRBV3-2
CDR3: ASSPGLGHQNIQY

J: TRBJ1-2
V: TRBV20-1
CDR3: SARGDYGYT

J: TRBJ1-5
V: TRBV6-5
CDR3: ASSSRDSSNQPQH

J: TRBJ1-5
V: TRBV23-1
CDR3: ASLKGKYSNQPQH

J: TRBJ2-4
V: TRBV5-1
CDR3: ASTMGQGQNIQY

J: TRBJ2-2
V: TRBV7-9
CDR3: AQLRGSTGELF

J: TRBJ1-4
V: TRBV5-1
CDR3: ASSPPGTQGEKLF

J: TRBJ2-3
V: TRBV5-5
CDR3: ASSLLQKDTQY

J: TRBJ2-2
V: TRBV2
CDR3: ASRTGLTGELF

J: TRBJ2-5
V: TRBV7-6
CDR3: ASSSLSLRGETQY

J: TRBJ1-1
V: TRBV5-6
CDR3: ASSPGGWNTEAF

J: TRBJ1-1
V: TRBV19
CDR3: ASSIRQYLTEAF

J: TRBJ2-1
V: TRBV5-4
CDR3: ASSLGGIAAYNEQF